Listed here are 12 T cell receptor beta chains from one sample, sequenced in a study of OX40 agonist ivuxolimab in advanced cancers. Libraries were made using the immunoSEQ multiplex PCR assay. TCRdb took over this immuneACCESS table, retaining in-frame rearrangements with V and J assigned. Such tables are incomplete; in checked studies, under half of the missing clones stem from an unresolved V gene, and the remainder is unexplained. The sample yields 65,000 to 85,000 clones; more than 75% were counted once. Around 2% of the sample is in the top ten clones. Material: CD4+ or CD8+ T cells sorted from blood, obtained in a trial of the OX40 agonist ivuxolimab. These receptors were obtained from an adult with an advanced solid tumor such as melanoma, head and neck, liver or kidney cancer.

This chain uses TRBV6-4 with TRBJ2-1; the D call may be TRBD1 or TRBD2 (6 bases each). The CDR3 length is 14 residues. The V gene lost 5 bases and the J gene lost 6 bases, with 14 bases spanning the gap. Germline CDR1 and CDR2: MRHNA and SNTAGT. In DNA form, the CDR3 reads TGTGCCAGCAGTCGAGGGGGGAGCGCCAATGAGCAGTTCTTC. Amino acid sequence: CASSRGGSANEQFF.

V and J are TRBV7-8 and TRBJ2-7; TRBD2 might be the D (6 bases). Trimming stripped 1 base from V and 0 bases from J, with 13 bases between. Germline V gene sequence: CDR1 SGHVS, CDR2 FQNEAQ. The CDR3 spans 16 residues. The CDR3 sequence: CASSLGGGMISYEQYF. CDR3 sequence (DNA): TGTGCCAGCAGCTTAGGGGGCGGGATGATCTCCTACGAGCAGTACTTC.

The V call is TRBV7-3, the J call TRBJ2-7, with D perhaps matching TRBD1 or TRBD2 (5 bases each). This CDR3 comprises 13 residues. CDR1 is SGHTA, CDR2 FQGTGA, per germline. V was trimmed by 4 bases and J by 6 bases, leaving 13 bases between them. The CDR3 protein is CASSYKRDAEQYF. The DNA for the CDR3 is TGTGCCAGCAGCTACAAGAGGGACGCCGAGCAGTACTTC.

In this sample, this clone turned up once. V gene TRBV9 combines with J gene TRBJ1-5, with TRBD1 matching over 9 bases. Germline CDR1 reads SGDLS; CDR2 reads YYNGEE. V was pared by 4 bases and J by 7 bases, with 6 bases of the junction left unmatched. This CDR3 is 14 amino acids long. CDR3 region: CASSPTGGSQPQHF. CDR3 sequence (DNA): TGTGCCAGCAGCCCAACAGGGGGCTCACAGCCCCAGCATTTT.

This clone has only a few counts. The J gene is TRBJ2-3, the V gene TRBV19, with TRBD2 matching over 9 bases. Trimming at V came to 4 bases and at J to 0 bases, leaving 5 bases not matched to a gene. This CDR3 contains 16 residues. Germline CDR1 reads LNHDA; CDR2 reads SQIVND (reference sequence). CDR3 sequence: CASSTTSGPSTDTQYF. DNA of the CDR3: TGTGCCAGTAGTACGACTAGCGGCCCTAGCACAGATACGCAGTATTTT.

The V call is TRBV7-8, the J call TRBJ2-2; D may be TRBD1 (5 bases). The ends were cut back, 5 bases at V and 1 base at J, with 14 bases in the middle. Germline lookup yields CDR1 SGHVS and CDR2 FQNEAQ. The CDR3 spans 16 residues. The CDR3 protein is CASSPRQSMNTGELFF. The CDR3, as DNA: TGTGCCAGCAGCCCCCGACAGTCCATGAACACCGGGGAGCTGTTTTTT. The full variable domain, its missing parts supplied by reference TRBV7-8 and TRBJ2-2, is GAGVSQSPRYKVAKRGQDVALRCDPISGHVSLFWYQQALGQGPEFLTYFQNEAQLDKSGLPSDRFFAERPEGSVSTLKIQRTQQEDSAVYLCASSPRQSMNTGELFFGEGSRLTVL.

The chain carries TRBV18 and TRBJ2-1; D is possibly TRBD1 or TRBD2 (5 bases each). Germline V CDR1 and CDR2: KGHSH, LQKENI. The CDR3 covers 18 residues. With 0 bases removed from V and 0 bases from J, the gap between germline ends came to 15 bases. CDR3 amino acids: CASSPPAGAASSYNEQFF. CDR3 DNA: TGTGCCAGCTCACCACCGGCCGGGGCGGCTAGCTCCTACAATGAGCAGTTCTTC.

The CDR3 bases are TGTGCCAGCAGCCAACGGACAGCCAATTCACCCCTCCACTTT. Translating gives CASSQRTANSPLHF. This chain uses TRBV7-9 with TRBJ1-6, with D maybe TRBD1 (6 bases). V lost 5 bases, J lost 7 bases, and 12 bases lay in between. The CDR3 covers 14 residues. CDR1 and CDR2 (germline): SEHNR, FQNEAQ (reference sequence). Full variable domain (rest looked up from reference TRBV7-9 and TRBJ1-6): DTGVSQNPRHKITKRGQNVTFRCDPISEHNRLYWYRQTLGQGPEFLTYFQNEAQLEKSRLLSDRFSAERPKGSFSTLEIQRTEQGDSAMYLCASSQRTANSPLHFGNGTRLTVT.

The gene calls are TRBV7-3 and TRBJ1-2; D call uncertain. Germline lookup yields CDR1 SGHTA and CDR2 FQGTGA. There are 15 residues in the CDR3. The V end was cut by 5 bases, the J end by 0 bases, with 13 bases between. CDR3 sequence reads: CASSPSDGSNYGYTF. For the CDR3, the DNA is TGTGCCAGCAGCCCGTCCGACGGATCTAACTATGGCTACACCTTC.

This clone appeared a few times. The genes are TRBV5-1 and TRBJ2-7, with D perhaps TRBD2 (5 bases). CDR1 and CDR2 (germline): SGHRS, YFSETQ. V was cut by 1 base and J by 3 bases, with 14 bases left in between. CDR3 length: 15 residues. The CDR3 sequence is CASSLLAEGGYEQYF. CDR3 DNA sequence: TGCGCCAGCAGCTTGCTGGCAGAGGGCGGCTACGAGCAGTACTTC.

The V and J genes are TRBV28 and TRBJ1-4; D remains unclear. The ends were cut back, 3 bases at V and 2 bases at J, with 10 bases in the middle. Germline V gene data show CDR1 as MDHEN and CDR2 as SYDVKM. This CDR3 has 15 residues. CDR3 bases: TGTGCCAGCAGTTTGGGAGGGTCTACTAATGAAAAACTGTTTTTT. Translated: CASSLGGSTNEKLFF.

This clone was recorded only once. This chain uses TRBV19 with TRBJ2-2; the match to TRBD2 covers 8 bases. J lost 4 bases, V lost 4 bases, and 5 bases had no gene match. The CDR3 is 15 amino acids. CDR1 and CDR2 from the germline V gene are LNHDA and SQIVND (reference sequence). The CDR3, as DNA: TGTGCCAGTAGTAATAGCGGGAAGGGCACCGGGGAGCTGTTTTTT. It encodes CASSNSGKGTGELFF.